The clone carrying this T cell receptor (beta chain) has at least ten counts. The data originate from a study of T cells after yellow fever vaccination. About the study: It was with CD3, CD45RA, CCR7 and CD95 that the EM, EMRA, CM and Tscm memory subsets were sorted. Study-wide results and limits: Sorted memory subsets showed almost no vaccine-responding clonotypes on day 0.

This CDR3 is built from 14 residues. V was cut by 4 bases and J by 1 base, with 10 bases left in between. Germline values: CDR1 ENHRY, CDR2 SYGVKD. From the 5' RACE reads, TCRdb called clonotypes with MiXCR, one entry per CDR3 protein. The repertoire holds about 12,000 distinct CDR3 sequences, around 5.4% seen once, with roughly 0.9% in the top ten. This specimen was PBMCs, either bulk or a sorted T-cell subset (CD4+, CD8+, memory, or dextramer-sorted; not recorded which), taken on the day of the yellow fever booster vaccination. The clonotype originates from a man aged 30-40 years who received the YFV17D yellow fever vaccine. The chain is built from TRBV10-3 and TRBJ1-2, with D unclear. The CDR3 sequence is CAISVSANNYGYTF. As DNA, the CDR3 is TGTGCCATCAGTGTGTCGGCCAATAACTATGGCTACACCTTC.